These 6 T cell receptor beta chains share one sample of origin, sequenced in a study of cytomegalovirus exposure and HLA in healthy donors. Primers for the PCR totalled 60 Vbeta and 13 Jbeta. Assay used: immunoSEQ multiplex PCR; TCRdb lists only in-frame clones, some missing. The sample has 80,000 to 95,000 clones. Sequenced: PBMCs. These receptor sequences come from a middle-aged man in good health and CMV-seropositive.

This sequence joins TRBV4-2 and TRBJ2-3; D unclear. The V and J ends lost 4 bases and 6 bases respectively, with 8 bases between them. The CDR3 spans 12 residues. The germline V gene encodes CDR1 LGHNA and CDR2 YNFKEQ. In DNA form, the CDR3 reads TGTGCCAGCAGCCCCTCCCCGGATACGCAGTATTTT. Translating it yields CASSPSPDTQYF.

The J gene is TRBJ2-7, the V gene TRBV6-1; TRBD2 agrees at 7 bases. CDR1 and CDR2 (germline): MNHNS, SASEGT. The V segment lost 7 bases and the J segment 4 bases; nucleotides outside the gene matches: 10. This CDR3 spans 14 amino acids. CDR3 sequence reads: CASTFGAGAYEQYF. Written as DNA, the CDR3 is TGTGCCAGCACCTTTGGGGCGGGAGCTTACGAGCAGTACTTC.

The chain uses TRBV27 and TRBJ2-7; D unclear. The CDR3 spans 13 residues. Germline assignment: CDR1 MNHEY and CDR2 SMNVEV (reference sequence). V was trimmed by 3 bases and J by 5 bases, leaving 11 bases between them. The CDR3 sequence: CASSFSVAHEQYF. The CDR3 DNA reads TGTGCCAGCAGTTTTTCGGTCGCACACGAGCAGTACTTC.

Of note for this clone: The DNA is omitted, as the CDR3 cannot be located on it reliably, and the CDR3 follows TCRdb's listing. V usage is TRBV28 and J usage is TRBJ1-1; TRBD1 was called by the table and not checked on the DNA. CDR1 and CDR2 (germline): MDHEN, SYDVKM. The CDR3 adds up to 14 amino acids, both ends counted. This CDR3 reads CASSGDSTLKLSFF.

V gene TRBV7-2 combines with J gene TRBJ2-7, with 7 bases lining up with TRBD2. V was clipped by 2 bases and J by 3 bases; unmatched bases: 4. CDR1 SGHTA and CDR2 FQGNSA come from the germline V gene. This CDR3 region has 14 residues. The CDR3 DNA reads as TGTGCCAGCAGCTTAAGTGGGGGGGACTACGAGCAGTACGTC. Translated, it gives CASSLSGGDYEQYV.

This CDR3 is CASSRTGENEQYF. In DNA form, the CDR3 reads TGTGCCAGCTCAAGGACAGGGGAAAACGAGCAGTACTTC. The chain employs TRBV18 and TRBJ2-7; 9 bases align to TRBD1. The CDR3 length is 13 residues. Germline CDR1 is KGHSH and CDR2 is LQKENI. V lost 5 bases and J lost 5; bases outside the gene matches: 4.